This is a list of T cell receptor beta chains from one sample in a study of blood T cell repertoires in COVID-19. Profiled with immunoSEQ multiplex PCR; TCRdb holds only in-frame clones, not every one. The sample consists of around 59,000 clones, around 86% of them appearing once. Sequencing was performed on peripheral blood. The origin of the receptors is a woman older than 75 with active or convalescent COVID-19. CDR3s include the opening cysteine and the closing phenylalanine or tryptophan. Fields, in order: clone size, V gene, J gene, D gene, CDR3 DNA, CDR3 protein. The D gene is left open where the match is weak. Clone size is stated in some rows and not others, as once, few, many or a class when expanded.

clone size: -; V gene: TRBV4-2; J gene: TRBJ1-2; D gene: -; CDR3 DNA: TGTGCCAGCCGGGACACGACTCTTTTTAACTATGGCTACACCTTC; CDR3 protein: CASRDTTLFNYGYTF
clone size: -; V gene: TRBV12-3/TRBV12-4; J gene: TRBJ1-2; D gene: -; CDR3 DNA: TGTGCCAGCAATTCAGGGAAAGATGGCTACACCTTC; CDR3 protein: CASNSGKDGYTF
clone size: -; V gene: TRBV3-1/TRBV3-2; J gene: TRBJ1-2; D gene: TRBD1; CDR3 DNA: TGTGCCAGCACCTCCGGGACAGGGCTACTAAGTAGGTATGGCTACACCTTC; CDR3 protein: CASTSGTGLLSRYGYTF
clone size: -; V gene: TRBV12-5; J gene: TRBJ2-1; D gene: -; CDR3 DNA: TGTGCTAGTGGCACCTCCGAAAGCACTAGAGCCAATGAGCAGTTCTTC; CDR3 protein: CASGTSESTRANEQFF
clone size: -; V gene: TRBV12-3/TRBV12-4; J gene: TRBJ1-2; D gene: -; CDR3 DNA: TGTGCCAGCAGTTTGAAACTCAGGGGTGGCTACACCTTC; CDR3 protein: CASSLKLRGGYTF
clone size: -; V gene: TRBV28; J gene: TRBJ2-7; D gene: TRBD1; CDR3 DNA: TGTGCCAGCAGGCCCGGGACAGGCTCCTACGAGCAGTACTTC; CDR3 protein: CASRPGTGSYEQYF
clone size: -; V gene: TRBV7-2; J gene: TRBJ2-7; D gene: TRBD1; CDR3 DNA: TGTGCCAGCAGCACCGGGACAGGGACCCACGAGCAGTACTTC; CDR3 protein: CASSTGTGTHEQYF
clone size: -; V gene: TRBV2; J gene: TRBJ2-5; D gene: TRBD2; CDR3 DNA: TGTGCCAGCAGTGAGAAGCGGGGGAGGGAGACCCAGTACTTC; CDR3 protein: CASSEKRGRETQYF
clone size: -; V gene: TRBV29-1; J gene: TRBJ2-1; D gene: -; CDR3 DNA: TGCAGCGTTGAAGACCCACAAGGGAGACAGCAGTTCTTC; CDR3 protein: CSVEDPQGRQQFF
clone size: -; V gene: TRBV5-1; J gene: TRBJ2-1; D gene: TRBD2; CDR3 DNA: TGCGCCAGCCTCGTGACAGCGGGGAGCAATGAGCAGTTCTTC; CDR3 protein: CASLVTAGSNEQFF
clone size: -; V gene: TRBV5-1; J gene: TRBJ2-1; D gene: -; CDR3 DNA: TGCGCCAGCAGCTTGGGCCCGGAGGGGATACCGTTCTTC; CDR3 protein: CASSLGPEGIPFF
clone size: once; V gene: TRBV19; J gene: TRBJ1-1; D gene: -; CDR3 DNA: TGTGCCAGTAGTATCCAAACAAGTAATGAAGCTTTCTTT; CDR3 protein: CASSIQTSNEAFF
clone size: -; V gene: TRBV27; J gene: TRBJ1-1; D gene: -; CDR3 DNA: TGTGCCAGCAGTCTGCGGCCCCTCGGTGGAGCTTTCTTT; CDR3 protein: CASSLRPLGGAFF
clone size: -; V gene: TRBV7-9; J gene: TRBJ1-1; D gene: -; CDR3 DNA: TGTGCCAGCAGCTTCCGAGTAGTCACTGAAGCTTTCTTT; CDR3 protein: CASSFRVVTEAFF
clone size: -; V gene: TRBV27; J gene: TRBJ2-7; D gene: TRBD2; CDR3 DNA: TGTGCCAGCAGTCCCCCGGGACTAGCGGGGCTGAACGAGCAGTACTTC; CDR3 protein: CASSPPGLAGLNEQYF